This TCR beta chain was found in a study of identical twins. Study findings and constraints: Clonotypes of the beta chain that were abundant in cord blood carried fewer insertions (memory repertoires showed none). Modelling underestimated the level of out-of-frame TCR alpha sharing observed in monozygotic twins.

Template switching, a step in the protocol, added a universal primer site, and cDNA carried unique molecular identifiers. Each CDR3 protein is one row after TCRdb ran MiXCR on the 5' RACE reads. Among 1.5 million or so distinct CDR3 sequences listed, about 32% were seen once. As regards this clonotype: No antigen is known for it.

Sequenced input: cord blood. The receptor's source is a newborn girl in good health.

The CDR3 nucleotides read TGTGCCAGCAGACCGAGGTCCATGAACACTGAAGCTTTCTTT. Translating it yields CASRPRSMNTEAFF. The rearrangement joins TRBV12-3 or TRBV12-4 to TRBJ1-1; D unresolved. This CDR3 comprises 14 residues. Trimming cost V 6 bases and J 0 bases, with 11 bases left between them.